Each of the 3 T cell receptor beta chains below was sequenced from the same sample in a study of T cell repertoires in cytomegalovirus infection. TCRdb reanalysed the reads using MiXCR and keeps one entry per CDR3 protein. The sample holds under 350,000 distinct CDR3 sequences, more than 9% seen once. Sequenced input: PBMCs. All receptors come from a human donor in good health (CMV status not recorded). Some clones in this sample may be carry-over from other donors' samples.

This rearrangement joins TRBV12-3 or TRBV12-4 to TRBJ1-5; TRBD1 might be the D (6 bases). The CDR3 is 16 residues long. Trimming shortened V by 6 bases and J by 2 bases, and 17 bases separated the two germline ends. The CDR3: CASSSGGGVGNQPQHF. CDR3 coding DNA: TGTGCCAGCAGCTCCGGGGGGGGCGTAGGCAATCAGCCCCAGCATTTT.

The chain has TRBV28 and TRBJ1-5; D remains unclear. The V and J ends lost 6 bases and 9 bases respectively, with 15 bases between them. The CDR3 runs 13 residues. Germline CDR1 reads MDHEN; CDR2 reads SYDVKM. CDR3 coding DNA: TGTGCCAGCAGCCAACGATCCGGAGGGCCCCAGCATTTT. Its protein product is CASSQRSGGPQHF.

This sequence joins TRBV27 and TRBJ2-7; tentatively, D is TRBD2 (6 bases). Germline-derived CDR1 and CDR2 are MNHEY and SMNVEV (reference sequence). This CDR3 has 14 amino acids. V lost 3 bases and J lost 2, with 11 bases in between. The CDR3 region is CASSFSRTTYEQYF. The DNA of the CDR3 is TGTGCCAGCAGTTTCAGTCGGACTACCTACGAGCAGTACTTC.